This entry concerns a single TCR beta chain. The antigen is undetermined. Sequencing was performed with immunoSEQ multiplex PCR; in TCRdb, only in-frame clones are kept and a portion is missing. The repertoire includes 300,000 to 400,000 clones, over 90% of them detected once, and approximately 5% sits in the top ten. These data come from a study of brain T cells in children with intractable seizures. Points from the study as a whole: Clones missing pre-surgery may reflect undersampling of that blood sample.

The CDR3 extends over 12 amino acids. Germline CDR1 reads GTSNPN; CDR2 reads SVGIG (reference sequence). The ends were cut back, 0 bases at V and 8 bases at J, with 10 bases in the middle. As to time point: blood from clinic visit 5 months post-surgery; TSC patient then seizure free. Sequencing was limited to surgery cases with top T cell transcript signatures in brain tissue. Before surgery, patients took at least one anti-epileptic drug. The sequences come from peripheral blood, collected less than 6 months after surgery. This chain links TRBV30 with TRBJ1-2; D might be TRBD1 (5 bases). This clonotype was obtained from a boy in the first two years of life with tuberous sclerosis and intractable seizures. The CDR3 coding sequence is TGTGCCTGGAGTGTATACGGGGGAGGCTACACCTTC. Translating gives CAWSVYGGGYTF.